The clone carrying this TCR beta chain was recorded at least ten times. Its matching antigen is unknown. V was pared by 5 bases and J by 3 bases, with 14 bases between. Germline V CDR1 and CDR2: SGHTA, FQGNSA. The CDR3 has 14 residues. RNA transcripts gave rise to amplified TCR beta CDR3 regions. The TCR CDR3 was amplified in a first-round RT-PCR using the HTBI primer set. TCRdb independently ran MiXCR on the multiplex PCR reads; one entry per CDR3 protein. The sample includes 600,000 to 700,000 distinct CDR3 sequences, 40% to 55% seen only once; the top ten take less than 8.5%. Patients showing uncontrolled infection, other autoimmune disease, pregnancy or lactation were ineligible. On the basis of clinical symptoms, serum thyroxine and TRAb, thyroid ultrasound and orbital computed tomography, diagnoses were made. The data stem from a study of T cells in Graves' hyperthyroidism and ophthalmopathy. Study findings and constraints: Also found in blood were most expanded thyroid clonotypes above 0.001. Stable hyperthyroidism and ophthalmopathy were separated using 13 V-J signatures.

The sample comprised peripheral blood or thyroid tissue (not recorded which). The rearrangement links TRBV7-2 to TRBJ2-7; D is unclear. This clonotype originated in an adult man with Graves' disease, either hyperthyroidism or ophthalmopathy (not recorded which). The CDR3: CASSPREADYEQYF. CDR3 coding DNA: TGTGCCAGCAGCCCCAGAGAAGCAGACTACGAGCAGTACTTC.